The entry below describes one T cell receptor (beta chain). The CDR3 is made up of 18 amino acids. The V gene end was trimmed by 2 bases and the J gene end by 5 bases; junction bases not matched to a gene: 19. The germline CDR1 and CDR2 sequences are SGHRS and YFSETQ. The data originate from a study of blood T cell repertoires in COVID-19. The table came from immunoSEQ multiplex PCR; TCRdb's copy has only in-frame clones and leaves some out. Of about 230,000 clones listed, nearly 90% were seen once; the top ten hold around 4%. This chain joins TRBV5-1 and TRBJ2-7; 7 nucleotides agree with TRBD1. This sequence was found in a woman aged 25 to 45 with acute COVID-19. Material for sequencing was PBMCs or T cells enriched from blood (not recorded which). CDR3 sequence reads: CASSFTPARTGSTDEQYF. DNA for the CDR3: TGCGCCAGCAGCTTTACCCCCGCCCGGACAGGTAGTACGGACGAGCAGTACTTC.